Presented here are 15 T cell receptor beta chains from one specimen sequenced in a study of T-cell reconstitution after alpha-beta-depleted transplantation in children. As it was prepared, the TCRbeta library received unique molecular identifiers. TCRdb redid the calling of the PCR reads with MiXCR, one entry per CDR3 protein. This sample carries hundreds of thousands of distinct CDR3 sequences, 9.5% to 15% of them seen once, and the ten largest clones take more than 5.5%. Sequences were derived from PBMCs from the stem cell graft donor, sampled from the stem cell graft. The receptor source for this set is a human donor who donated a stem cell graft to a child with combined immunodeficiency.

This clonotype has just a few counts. The CDR3 spells CASSLWTSTNTEAFF. Written as DNA, the CDR3 is TGTGCCAGCAGTTTGTGGACATCCACGAACACTGAAGCTTTCTTT. The rearrangement links TRBV12-3 or TRBV12-4 to TRBJ1-1, with D possibly being TRBD1 (5 bases). V lost 3 bases, J lost 1 base, and 12 bases lay in between. This CDR3 has 15 amino acids.

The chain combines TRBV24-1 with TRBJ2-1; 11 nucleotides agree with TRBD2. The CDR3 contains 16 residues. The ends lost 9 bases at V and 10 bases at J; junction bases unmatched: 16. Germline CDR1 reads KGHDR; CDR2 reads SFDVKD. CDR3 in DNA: TGTGCCACCGAATCCCGACTAGCGGGGTCATGGTACGAGCAGTTCTTC. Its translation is CATESRLAGSWYEQFF.

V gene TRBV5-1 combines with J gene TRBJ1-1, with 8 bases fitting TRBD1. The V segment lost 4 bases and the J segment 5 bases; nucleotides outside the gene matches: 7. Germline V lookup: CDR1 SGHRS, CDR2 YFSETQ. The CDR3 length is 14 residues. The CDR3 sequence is CASSGPRGRTEAFF. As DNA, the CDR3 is TGCGCCAGCAGCGGGCCCAGGGGGCGGACTGAAGCTTTCTTT. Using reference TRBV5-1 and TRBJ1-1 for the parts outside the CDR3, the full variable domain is KAGVTQTPRYLIKTRGQQVTLSCSPISGHRSVSWYQQTPGQGLQFLFEYFSETQRNKGNFPGRFSGRQFSNSRSEMNVSTLELGDSALYLCASSGPRGRTEAFFGQGTRLTVV.

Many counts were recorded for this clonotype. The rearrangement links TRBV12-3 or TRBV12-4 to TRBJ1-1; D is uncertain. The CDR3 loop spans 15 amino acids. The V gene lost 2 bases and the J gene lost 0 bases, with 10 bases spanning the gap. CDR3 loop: CASSLFSGMNTEAFF. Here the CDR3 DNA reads TGTGCCAGCAGTTTATTTTCTGGGATGAACACTGAAGCTTTCTTT.

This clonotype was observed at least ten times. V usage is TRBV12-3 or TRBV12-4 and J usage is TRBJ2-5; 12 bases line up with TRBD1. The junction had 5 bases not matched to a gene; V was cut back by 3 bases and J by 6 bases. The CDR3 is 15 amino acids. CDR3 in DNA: TGTGCCAGCAGTTTGGGACAGGGGGCTTGGAAGACCCAGTACTTC. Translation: CASSLGQGAWKTQYF.

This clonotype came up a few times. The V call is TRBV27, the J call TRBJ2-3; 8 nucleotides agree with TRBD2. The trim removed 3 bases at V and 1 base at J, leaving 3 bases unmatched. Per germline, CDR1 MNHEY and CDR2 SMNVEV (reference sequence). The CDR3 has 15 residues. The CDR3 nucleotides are TGTGCCAGCAGTTTTTTCGGGGGGGGCACAGATACGCAGTATTTT. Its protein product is CASSFFGGGTDTQYF.

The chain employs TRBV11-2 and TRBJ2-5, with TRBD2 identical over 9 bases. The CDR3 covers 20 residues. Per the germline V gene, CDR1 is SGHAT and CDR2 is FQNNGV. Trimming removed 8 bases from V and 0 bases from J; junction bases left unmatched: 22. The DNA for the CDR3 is TGTGCCAGCGCTGGGGGATGGGGACTAGCCGACTGGAGGTACCAAGAGACCCAGTACTTC. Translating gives CASAGGWGLADWRYQETQYF.

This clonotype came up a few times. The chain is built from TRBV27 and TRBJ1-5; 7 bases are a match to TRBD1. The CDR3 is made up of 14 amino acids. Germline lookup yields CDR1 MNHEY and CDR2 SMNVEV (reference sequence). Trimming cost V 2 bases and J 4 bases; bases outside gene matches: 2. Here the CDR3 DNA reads TGTGCCAGCAGTTTAAGGGGACAGAATCAGCCCCAGCATTTT. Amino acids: CASSLRGQNQPQHF.

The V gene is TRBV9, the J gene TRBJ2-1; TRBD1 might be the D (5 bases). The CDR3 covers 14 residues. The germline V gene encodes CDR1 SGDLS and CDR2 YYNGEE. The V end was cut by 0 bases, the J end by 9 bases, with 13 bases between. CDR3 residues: CASSVDPDQGEQFF. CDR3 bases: TGTGCCAGCAGCGTAGATCCCGACCAGGGTGAGCAGTTCTTC.

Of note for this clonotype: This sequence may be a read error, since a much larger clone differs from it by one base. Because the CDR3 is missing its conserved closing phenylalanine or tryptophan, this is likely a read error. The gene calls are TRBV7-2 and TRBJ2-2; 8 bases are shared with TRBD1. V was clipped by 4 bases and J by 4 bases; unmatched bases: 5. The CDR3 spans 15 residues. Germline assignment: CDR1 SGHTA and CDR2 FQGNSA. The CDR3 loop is CASSWTGHGTGELFS. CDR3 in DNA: TGTGCCAGCAGCTGGACAGGGCATGGCACCGGGGAGCTGTTTTCT.

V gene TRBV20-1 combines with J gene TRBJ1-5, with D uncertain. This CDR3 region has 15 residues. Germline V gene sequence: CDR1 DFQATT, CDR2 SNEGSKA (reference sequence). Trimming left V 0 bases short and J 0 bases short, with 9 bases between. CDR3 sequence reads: CSARDRLHSNQPQHF. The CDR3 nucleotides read TGCAGTGCTAGAGATCGACTCCATAGCAATCAGCCCCAGCATTTT.

CDR3 sequence reads: CASSHRGYSPLHF. The CDR3 coding sequence is TGTGCCAGCAGCCACAGGGGTTACTCACCCCTCCACTTT. The V gene is TRBV13, the J gene TRBJ1-6, with 7 bases that match TRBD1. Germline trimming cut 5 bases from V and 10 bases from J; bases unmatched to any gene: 5. The CDR3 runs to 13 residues. Germline CDR1 and CDR2: PRHDT and FYEKMQ (reference sequence).

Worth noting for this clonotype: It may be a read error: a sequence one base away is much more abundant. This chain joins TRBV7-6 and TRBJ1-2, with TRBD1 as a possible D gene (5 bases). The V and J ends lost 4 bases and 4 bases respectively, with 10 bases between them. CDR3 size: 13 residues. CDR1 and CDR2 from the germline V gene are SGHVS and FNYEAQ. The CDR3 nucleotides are TGTGCCAGCAGCTCCGACAGAGCCTATGGCTACACCTTC. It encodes CASSSDRAYGYTF.

The CDR3 loop is CASSFRELLSNEQFF. In DNA, the CDR3 is TGTGCCAGCAGCTTCCGTGAATTATTGTCCAATGAGCAGTTCTTC. The rearrangement links TRBV12-3 or TRBV12-4 to TRBJ2-1; no firm D call. V gave up 6 bases and J gave up 6 bases, with 18 bases separating them. This CDR3 is built from 15 residues.

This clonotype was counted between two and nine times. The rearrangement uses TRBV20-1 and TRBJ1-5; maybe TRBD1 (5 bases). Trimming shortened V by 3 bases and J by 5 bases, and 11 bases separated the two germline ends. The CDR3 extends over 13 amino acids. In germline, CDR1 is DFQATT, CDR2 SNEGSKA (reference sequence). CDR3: CSARREGYQPQHF. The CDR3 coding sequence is TGCAGTGCTAGGAGGGAGGGGTATCAGCCCCAGCATTTT.